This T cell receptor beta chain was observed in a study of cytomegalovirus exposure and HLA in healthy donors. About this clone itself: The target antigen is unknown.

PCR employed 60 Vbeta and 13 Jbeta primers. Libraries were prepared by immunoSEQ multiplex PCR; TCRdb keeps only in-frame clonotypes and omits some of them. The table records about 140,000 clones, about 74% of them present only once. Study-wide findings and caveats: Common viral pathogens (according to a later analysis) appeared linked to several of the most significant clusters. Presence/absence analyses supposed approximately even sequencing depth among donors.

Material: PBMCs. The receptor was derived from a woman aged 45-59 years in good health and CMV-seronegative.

The CDR3 loop reads CASSKQQGALNTEAFF. CDR3 DNA sequence: TGCGCCAGCAGCAAACAACAGGGGGCTTTGAACACTGAAGCTTTCTTT. The chain recombines TRBV4-1 with TRBJ1-1; 9 bases match TRBD1. The V gene's germline CDR1 is MGHRA and CDR2 YSYEKL. The CDR3 loop spans 16 amino acids. Trimming cost V 5 bases and J 0 bases; bases outside gene matches: 7.